The sequence of this T cell receptor (beta chain) was determined in a study of siplizumab effects on memory and regulatory T cells. The CDR3 runs to 13 residues. Germline assignment: CDR1 SGHNT and CDR2 YYREEE (reference sequence). V lost 1 base and J lost 4, with 7 bases in between. Sequencing used immunoSEQ multiplex PCR; TCRdb keeps in-frame clones, though not all of them. The sample has fewer than 65,000 clones; 93% are singletons. The specimen sequenced was CD8+ T cells sorted from blood. The receptor was isolated from a human donor in good health. This chain connects TRBV5-4 to TRBJ2-3; D not certain. The CDR3 region is CASSLTQADTQYF. The CDR3 DNA follows: TGTGCCAGCAGCTTGACCCAGGCAGATACGCAGTATTTT.